This T cell receptor beta chain appears in the sequencing data of a study of blood T cell repertoires in COVID-19. Study at large: COVID-19 samples, acute and convalescent, were from the United States, Italy and Spain. T cells, B-cell-depleted T cells, or PBMCs provided the cDNA or gDNA that served as material.

Per the original methods: For nucleated cells, counts were estimated from reference gene primer amplification. Profiled with immunoSEQ multiplex PCR; TCRdb holds only in-frame clones, not every one. D and trimming come from the DNA, and the V and J calls and clone size come from that table. The sample lists under 250,000 clones, about 93% occurring once. During active infection, Seattle patients enrolled and were then monitored through disease. This CDR3 spans 17 amino acids. Germline CDR1 and CDR2: SGHVS and FNYEAQ. Trimming removed 5 bases from V and 0 bases from J, with 17 bases in between. The sequence was collected from a man aged 55 to 70 with COVID-19, enrolled during active disease. The sequencing input was peripheral blood. The gene calls are TRBV7-6 and TRBJ1-5; D is perhaps TRBD1 (5 bases). CDR3 DNA sequence: TGTGCCAGCAGCCCAACCGGGGGACGGGATAGCAATCAGCCCCAGCATTTT. Translating it yields CASSPTGGRDSNQPQHF.